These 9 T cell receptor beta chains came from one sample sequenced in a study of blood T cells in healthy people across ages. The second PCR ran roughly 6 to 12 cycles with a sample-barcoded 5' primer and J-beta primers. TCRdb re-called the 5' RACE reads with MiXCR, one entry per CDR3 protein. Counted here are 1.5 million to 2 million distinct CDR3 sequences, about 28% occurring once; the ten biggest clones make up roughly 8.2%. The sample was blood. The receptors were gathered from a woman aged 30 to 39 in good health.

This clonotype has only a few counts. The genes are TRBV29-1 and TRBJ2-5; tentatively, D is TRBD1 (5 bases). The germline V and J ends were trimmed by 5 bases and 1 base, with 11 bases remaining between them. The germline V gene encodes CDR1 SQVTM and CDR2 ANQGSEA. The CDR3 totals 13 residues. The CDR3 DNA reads TGCAGCGTTAGGGGTGGCATCCAAGAGACCCAGTACTTC. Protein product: CSVRGGIQETQYF.

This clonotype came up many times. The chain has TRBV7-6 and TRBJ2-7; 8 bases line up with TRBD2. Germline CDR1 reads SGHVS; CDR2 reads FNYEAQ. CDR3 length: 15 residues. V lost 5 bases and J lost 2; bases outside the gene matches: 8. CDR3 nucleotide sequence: TGTGCCAGCAGCCGCAGCGGGAGCGAAACCTACGAGCAGTACTTC. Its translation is CASSRSGSETYEQYF.

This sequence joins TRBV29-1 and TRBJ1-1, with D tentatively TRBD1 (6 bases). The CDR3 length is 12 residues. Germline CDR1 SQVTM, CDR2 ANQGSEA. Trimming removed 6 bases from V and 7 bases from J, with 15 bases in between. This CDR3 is CSVTGGFLEAFF. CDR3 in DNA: TGCAGCGTGACAGGTGGGTTCCTTGAAGCTTTCTTT.

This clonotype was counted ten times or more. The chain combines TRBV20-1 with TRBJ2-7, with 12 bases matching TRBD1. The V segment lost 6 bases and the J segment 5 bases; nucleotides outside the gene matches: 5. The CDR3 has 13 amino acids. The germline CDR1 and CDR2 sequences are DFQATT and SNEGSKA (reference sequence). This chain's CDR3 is CSAAGQGAHEQYF. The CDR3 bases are TGCAGTGCGGCGGGACAGGGGGCCCACGAGCAGTACTTC.

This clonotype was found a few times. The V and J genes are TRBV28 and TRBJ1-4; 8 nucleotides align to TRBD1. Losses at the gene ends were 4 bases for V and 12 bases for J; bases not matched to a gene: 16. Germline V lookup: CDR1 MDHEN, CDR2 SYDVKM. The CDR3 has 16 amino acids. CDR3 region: CASSWTLGTGGGQLFF. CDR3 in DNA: TGTGCCAGCAGTTGGACCCTCGGGACAGGAGGCGGCCAACTGTTTTTT.

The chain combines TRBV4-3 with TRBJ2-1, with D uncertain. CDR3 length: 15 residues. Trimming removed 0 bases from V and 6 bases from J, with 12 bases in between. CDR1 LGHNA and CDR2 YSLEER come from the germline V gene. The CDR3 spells CASSQDRSNRNEQFF. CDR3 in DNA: TGCGCCAGCAGCCAAGACAGGTCAAACCGCAATGAGCAGTTCTTC.

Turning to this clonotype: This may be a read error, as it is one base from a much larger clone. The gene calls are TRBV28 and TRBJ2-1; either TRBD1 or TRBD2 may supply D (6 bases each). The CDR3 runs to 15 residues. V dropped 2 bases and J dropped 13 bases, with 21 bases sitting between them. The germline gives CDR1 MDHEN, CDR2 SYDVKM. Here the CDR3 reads CASSLLGRQGGTQFF. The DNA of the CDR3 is TGTGCCAGCAGTTTACTTGGCAGACAAGGGGGGACCCAGTTCTTC.

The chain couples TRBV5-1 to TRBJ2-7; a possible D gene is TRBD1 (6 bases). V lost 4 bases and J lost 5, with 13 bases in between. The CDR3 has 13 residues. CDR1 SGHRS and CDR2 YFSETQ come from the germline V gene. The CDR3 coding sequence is TGCGCCAGCAGCAACGGACAGAGACACGAGCAGTACTTC. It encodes CASSNGQRHEQYF.

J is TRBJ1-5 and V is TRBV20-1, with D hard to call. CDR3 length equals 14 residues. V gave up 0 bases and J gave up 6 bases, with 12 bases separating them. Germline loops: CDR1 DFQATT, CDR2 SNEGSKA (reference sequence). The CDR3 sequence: CSARDGAGGQPQHF. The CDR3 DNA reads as TGCAGTGCTAGAGATGGAGCGGGTGGTCAGCCCCAGCATTTT.